This is a list of T cell receptor beta chains from one sample in a study of high-grade serous ovarian cancer treatment subgroups. Measured with immunoSEQ multiplex PCR; TCRdb has only the in-frame clones, and not every one. The sample yields 19,000 or so clones, 75% seen once. The material sequenced was tumor tissue. The receptors here all came from a human donor with high-grade serous ovarian cancer. Both conserved end residues are trimmed from each CDR3. Clone sizes are given selectively: once, few, many, or a class where the clone is expanded.

V	J	size	CDR3
TRBV7-9	TRBJ2-1	-	ASQVLAGLNEQF
TRBV27	TRBJ1-3	-	ASSLMASTSGNTIY
TRBV28	TRBJ1-2	few	ASSFLLNGYT
TRBV10-3	TRBJ2-5	-	AISGHGGKETQY
TRBV19	TRBJ2-3	-	ASSPGSVPDRFTDTQY
TRBV30	TRBJ2-2	once	AWSIWTGNTGELF
TRBV7-3	TRBJ1-2	-	ASSLDGVRGRGYT
TRBV10-2	TRBJ1-3	-	ASSERRAGGNTIY
TRBV28	TRBJ2-2	few	ASSPRQGRDTGELF
TRBV5-4	TRBJ2-3	-	ASSLSTGTDTQY
TRBV4-1	TRBJ2-1	-	ASSQEVPRGASYNEQF
TRBV28	TRBJ2-7	-	ASSLGGAGREQY
TRBV27	TRBJ2-7	few	ASSLSAQYNFYEQY
TRBV7-3	TRBJ2-1	once	ASSFNLGGPNEQF
TRBV6-5	-	-	ASSRDGGAYEQY
TRBV6-4	TRBJ2-1	-	ASSDSRAEVNEQF
TRBV29-1	TRBJ2-2	-	SAAALTGELF
TRBV4-1	TRBJ2-7	-	ASSQERGRH
TRBV5-1	TRBJ1-2	-	ASSFGTDGYT
TRBV5-1	TRBJ2-3	-	ASSLPGQPSSTDTQY
TRBV7-9	TRBJ1-2	-	ASSLGRAGYYGYT
TRBV19	TRBJ1-1	-	ASTPGTHMNTEAF
TRBV7-9	TRBJ1-1	-	ASSEGQNTEAF
TRBV27	TRBJ1-5	-	ASRPGQGAGQPQH
TRBV5-8	TRBJ1-1	-	ASSLTGVNTEAF
TRBV6-5	TRBJ2-7	-	ASMSSRYEQY
TRBV7-9	TRBJ2-3	-	ASSLGGTGDWSTDTQY
TRBV7-9	TRBJ2-7	-	ASSSRDSTYEQY
TRBV27	TRBJ2-5	-	ASSPSGRVSEQY
TRBV7-3	TRBJ1-5	-	ASSAQGMNQPQH
TRBV6-5	TRBJ1-6	-	ASRQGNYNSPLH
TRBV27	TRBJ2-5	-	ASSHSSFGETQY
TRBV5-1	TRBJ2-1	once	ASSQGPERVGEQF